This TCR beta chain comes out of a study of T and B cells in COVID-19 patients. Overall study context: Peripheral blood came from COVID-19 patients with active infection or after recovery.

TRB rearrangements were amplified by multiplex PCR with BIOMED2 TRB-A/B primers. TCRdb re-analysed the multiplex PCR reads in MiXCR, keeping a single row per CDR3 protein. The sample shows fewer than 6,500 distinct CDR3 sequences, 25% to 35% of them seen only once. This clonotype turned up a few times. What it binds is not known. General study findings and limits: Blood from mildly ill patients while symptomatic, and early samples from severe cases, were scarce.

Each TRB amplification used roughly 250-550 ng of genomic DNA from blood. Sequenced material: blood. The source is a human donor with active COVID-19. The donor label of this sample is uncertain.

The CDR3: CASSLGGRGEKLFF. Here the CDR3 DNA reads TGTGCCAGCAGTTTGGGGGGGCGGGGTGAAAAACTGTTTTTT. The rearrangement joins TRBV12-3 or TRBV12-4 to TRBJ1-4, with D possibly TRBD1 on 6 matching bases. V was cut by 3 bases and J by 7 bases, with 12 bases left in between. The CDR3 spans 14 residues.